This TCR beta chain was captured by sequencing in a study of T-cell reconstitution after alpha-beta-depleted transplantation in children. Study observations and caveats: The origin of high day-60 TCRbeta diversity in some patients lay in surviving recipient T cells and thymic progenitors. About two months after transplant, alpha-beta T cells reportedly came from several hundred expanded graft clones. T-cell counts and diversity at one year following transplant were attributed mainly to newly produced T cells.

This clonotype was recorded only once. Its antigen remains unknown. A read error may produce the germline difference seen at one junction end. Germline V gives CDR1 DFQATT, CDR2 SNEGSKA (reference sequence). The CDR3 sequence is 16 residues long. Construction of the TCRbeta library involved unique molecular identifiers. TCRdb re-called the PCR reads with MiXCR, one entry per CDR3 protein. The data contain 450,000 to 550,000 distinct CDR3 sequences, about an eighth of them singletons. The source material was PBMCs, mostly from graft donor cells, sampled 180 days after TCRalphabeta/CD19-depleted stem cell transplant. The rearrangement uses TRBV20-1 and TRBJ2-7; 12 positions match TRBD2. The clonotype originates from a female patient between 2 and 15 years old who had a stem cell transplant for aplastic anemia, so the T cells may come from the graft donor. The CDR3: CCARDQTSGSIYEQYF. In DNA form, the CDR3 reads TGCTGTGCTAGAGATCAGACTAGCGGGAGTATTTACGAGCAGTACTTC.